One sample yielded the 20 T cell receptor beta chains listed below, sequenced in a study of blood T cell repertoires in COVID-19 (TCRdb year 2020). Receptor amplification or capture employed the immunoSEQ multiplex PCR assay. In its TCRdb copy, this immuneACCESS table keeps in-frame sequences only and misses some clones. Where compared with another copy, unresolved V genes explain less than half of these, and the others have no known cause. The sample table contains under 200,000 clones; only one count was recorded for more than 85% of them. The ten most abundant clones make up 0.45% to 0.65% of the sample. The sample comprised peripheral blood. The receptors here all came from a man in his forties or fifties with acute or convalescent COVID-19.

The rearrangement uses TRBV4-2 and TRBJ2-5; 7 nucleotides line up with TRBD2. This CDR3 is 14 amino acids long. Germline values: CDR1 LGHNA, CDR2 YNFKEQ. V lost 5 bases and J lost 0; bases outside the gene matches: 3. The chain's CDR3 is CASSFGTNQETQYF. As DNA, the CDR3 is TGTGCCAGCAGCTTTGGGACTAACCAAGAGACCCAGTACTTC.

The V gene is TRBV28, the J gene TRBJ2-2; D unclear. The CDR3 length is 12 residues. V dropped 4 bases and J dropped 13 bases, with 13 bases sitting between them. Per the germline V gene, CDR1 is MDHEN and CDR2 is SYDVKM. The CDR3 loop reads CASSYFLPGLFF. The CDR3 DNA sequence: TGTGCCAGCAGTTATTTCCTCCCGGGGCTGTTTTTT.

The rearrangement links TRBV5-1 to TRBJ1-1, with D uncertain. CDR1 is SGHRS, CDR2 YFSETQ, per germline. The V gene lost 1 base and the J gene lost 2 bases, with 9 bases spanning the gap. The CDR3 extends over 14 amino acids. The CDR3 nucleotides read TGCGCCAGCAGCTTGCTTCTTCGTAACACTGAAGCTTTCTTT. Its protein product is CASSLLLRNTEAFF.

The V and J genes are TRBV27 and TRBJ2-3, with no clear D. From germline, CDR1 is MNHEY and CDR2 SMNVEV (reference sequence). This CDR3 region has 15 residues. The V end lost 2 bases, the J end lost 0 bases, and 9 bases lay between the germline ends. CDR3 nucleotides: TGTGCCAGCAGTTTAGGTGCGGTCAGCACAGATACGCAGTATTTT. Translation gives CASSLGAVSTDTQYF.

The J gene is TRBJ1-5, the V gene TRBV7-2; D perhaps matches TRBD1 (5 bases). This CDR3 has 16 amino acids. The V gene lost 1 base and the J gene lost 0 bases, with 10 bases spanning the gap. CDR1 SGHTA and CDR2 FQGNSA come from the germline V gene. CDR3 residues: CASSLDHGGSNQPQHF. CDR3 bases: TGTGCCAGCAGCTTAGACCACGGGGGTAGCAATCAGCCCCAGCATTTT. Combining the CDR3 with reference TRBV7-2 and TRBJ1-5 gives the whole variable domain GAGVSQSPSNKVTEKGKDVELRCDPISGHTALYWYRQSLGQGLEFLIYFQGNSAPDKSGLPSDRFSAERTGGSVSTLTIQRTQQEDSAVYLCASSLDHGGSNQPQHFGDGTRLSIL.

The chain combines TRBV7-6 with TRBJ1-4; 10 bases agree with TRBD1. The CDR3 totals 15 residues. J was trimmed by 6 bases and V by 2 bases; bases with no gene match: 3. CDR1 and CDR2 from the germline V gene are SGHVS and FNYEAQ. This CDR3 is CASSLPGTGDEKLFF. In DNA form, the CDR3 reads TGTGCCAGCAGCTTACCCGGGACAGGGGATGAAAAACTGTTTTTT.

The chain links TRBV18 to TRBJ2-5, with no clear D. Trimming took off 6 bases at V and 1 base at J, with 12 bases between the two ends. The CDR3 consists of 14 residues. From germline, CDR1 is KGHSH and CDR2 LQKENI. The CDR3 nucleotides are TGTGCCAGCTCGATAAAACAGACCCAAGAGACCCAGTACTTC. Encoded protein: CASSIKQTQETQYF.

The J gene is TRBJ1-5, the V gene TRBV5-1; unclear D gene. Per germline, CDR1 SGHRS and CDR2 YFSETQ. Trimming shortened V by 0 bases and J by 4 bases, and 8 bases separated the two germline ends. The CDR3 is 14 amino acids. The CDR3 nucleotides are TGCGCCAGCAGCTTGGGGCCAGGTAATCAGCCCCAGCATTTT. It is translated as CASSLGPGNQPQHF.

V and J are TRBV3-1 (or the pseudogene TRBV3-2) and TRBJ1-4, with 9 bases matching TRBD1. V lost 4 bases, J lost 10 bases, and 10 bases stayed unmatched. CDR1 LGHDT and CDR2 YNNKEL come from the germline V gene (reference sequence). The CDR3 length is 15 residues. As DNA, the CDR3 is TGTGCCAGCAGCCTGAGGGACAGGGCGAGCGGAAAACTGTTTTTT. This encodes CASSLRDRASGKLFF.

J is TRBJ2-7 and V is TRBV6-5, with 8 positions matching TRBD2. This CDR3 comprises 14 residues. V lost 2 bases and J lost 7; bases outside the gene matches: 7. Germline values: CDR1 MNHEY, CDR2 SVGAGI. CDR3 DNA: TGTGCCAGCAGTTACCTCGGGCTAGCGGGTGAGCAGTACTTC. This translates into CASSYLGLAGEQYF.

The chain has TRBV27 and TRBJ1-2, with 10 bases matching TRBD1. Trimming at V came to 6 bases and at J to 2 bases, leaving 3 bases not matched to a gene. This CDR3 has 14 residues. Germline V gene sequence: CDR1 MNHEY, CDR2 SMNVEV (reference sequence). The CDR3 reads CASRGTGVNYGYTF. The CDR3 DNA follows: TGTGCCAGCAGGGGGACAGGGGTGAACTATGGCTACACCTTC.

This rearrangement joins TRBV4-2 to TRBJ2-7; 7 bases are shared with TRBD2. CDR1 LGHNA and CDR2 YNFKEQ come from the germline V gene. The CDR3 is made up of 14 amino acids. The V and J ends lost 3 bases and 3 bases, in that order; junction bases with no gene match: 5. The CDR3 reads CASSHAGEGYEQYF. The DNA for the CDR3 is TGTGCCAGCAGCCATGCGGGGGAAGGCTACGAGCAGTACTTC.

The chain uses TRBV6-5 and TRBJ2-1; 11 bases map to TRBD1. Germline V gene data show CDR1 as MNHEY and CDR2 as SVGAGI. The CDR3 spans 15 residues. V shed 6 bases, J shed 9 bases, and the junction held 10 bases outside the gene matches. The CDR3 reads CASSLDRGPVSEQFF. The CDR3 DNA follows: TGTGCCAGCAGCCTGGACAGGGGGCCGGTTAGTGAGCAGTTCTTC.

The chain couples TRBV9 to TRBJ1-5; TRBD1 agrees at 11 bases. CDR3 length equals 15 residues. CDR1 is SGDLS and CDR2 is YYNGEE in the germline V gene. V shed 4 bases and J 6 bases; nucleotides not matched to a gene: 6. The CDR3 loop is CASSLGQGGGQPQHF. The CDR3 DNA reads TGTGCCAGCAGCCTGGGACAGGGGGGAGGTCAGCCCCAGCATTTT.

The chain links TRBV6-2 or TRBV6-3 to TRBJ1-1, with D possibly matching TRBD1 (6 bases). Germline lookup yields CDR1 MNHEY and CDR2 SVGEGT. The V end was cut by 4 bases, the J end by 0 bases, with 12 bases between. The CDR3 sequence is 15 residues long. The CDR3 nucleotides are TGTGCCAGCAGTTTTGGGACACTCATGAACACTGAAGCTTTCTTT. Its protein product is CASSFGTLMNTEAFF.

The chain couples TRBV7-2 to TRBJ1-3; perhaps TRBD1 as D (5 bases). V lost 1 base to trimming and J lost 4 bases, with 11 bases between them. The CDR3 runs 15 residues. Germline CDR1 SGHTA, CDR2 FQGNSA. CDR3 in amino acids: CASSLVGAPGNTIYF. DNA for the CDR3: TGTGCCAGCAGCTTAGTAGGGGCGCCAGGAAACACCATATATTTT.

Only one count was recorded for this clone. V gene TRBV30 combines with J gene TRBJ2-2; 7 bases fit TRBD1. The CDR3 is 13 residues long. Germline CDR1 is GTSNPN and CDR2 is SVGIG (reference sequence). V lost 1 base to trimming and J lost 6 bases; unmatched junction nucleotides: 2. The DNA of the CDR3 is TGTGCCTGGAGTGAGGGGGCGGCCGGGGAGCTGTTTTTT. Its protein is CAWSEGAAGELFF.

This clone turned up a few times. V is TRBV6-5 and J is TRBJ1-2; D is perhaps TRBD1 (5 bases). Germline CDR1 MNHEY, CDR2 SVGAGI. V shed 2 bases and J shed 3 bases, with 10 bases lying between them. CDR3 length: 14 amino acids. The CDR3 loop is CASSYGRGYYGYTF. For the CDR3, the DNA is TGTGCCAGCAGTTACGGGAGGGGATACTATGGCTACACCTTC.

The genes are TRBV5-6 and TRBJ1-5, with D tentatively TRBD1 (5 bases). The V gene's germline CDR1 is SGHDT and CDR2 YYEEEE. The CDR3 runs 13 residues. Deletions cut 3 bases from V and 6 bases from J, with 10 bases between. In DNA form, the CDR3 reads TGTGCCAGCAGCTGGGGGGTTGGTCAGCCCCAGCATTTT. Its protein product is CASSWGVGQPQHF.

This chain uses TRBV29-1 with TRBJ2-7; perhaps TRBD2 as D (7 bases). Trimming stripped 7 bases from V and 2 bases from J, with 18 bases between. The CDR3 totals 14 residues. The germline V gene has CDR1 SQVTM and CDR2 ANQGSEA. CDR3 region: CSGLWGGLAYEQYF. In DNA form, the CDR3 reads TGCAGCGGACTCTGGGGGGGGCTGGCCTACGAGCAGTACTTC.